This passage covers 9 T cell receptor beta chains from one sample sequenced in a study of blood T cell repertoires in COVID-19. Measured with immunoSEQ multiplex PCR; TCRdb has only the in-frame clones, and not every one. The top ten clones hold 2.8% of a sample with about 160,000 clones, 60% to 85% of them seen once. The sample was peripheral blood. The receptor source for this set is a man between 65 and 85 years old with acute or convalescent COVID-19.

This chain connects TRBV28 to TRBJ2-3; D is perhaps TRBD2 (7 bases). The CDR3 length is 15 residues. Per germline, CDR1 MDHEN and CDR2 SYDVKM. The ends were cut back, 9 bases at V and 0 bases at J, with 16 bases in the middle. As DNA, the CDR3 is TGTGCCAGTATGACTGGGGGGGCCAGCACAGATACGCAGTATTTT. Translation gives CASMTGGASTDTQYF. The whole variable domain, filled in from reference TRBV28 and TRBJ2-3, reads DVKVTQSSRYLVKRTGEKVFLECVQDMDHENMFWYRQDPGLGLRLIYFSYDVKMKEKGDIPEGYSVSREKKERFSLILESASTNQTSMYLCASMTGGASTDTQYFGPGTRLTVL.

This clone was recorded a few times. The rearrangement links TRBV7-3 to TRBJ2-1, with 11 bases fitting TRBD2. Germline lookup yields CDR1 SGHTA and CDR2 FQGTGA. Trimming at V came to 5 bases and at J to 4 bases, leaving 7 bases not matched to a gene. CDR3 length: 16 residues. CDR3 in amino acids: CASSPTTSGTYNEQFF. The CDR3 nucleotides are TGTGCCAGCAGCCCGACGACTAGCGGGACTTACAATGAGCAGTTCTTC.

V gene TRBV11-1 combines with J gene TRBJ1-2; D possibly corresponds to TRBD1 (5 bases). V was pared by 5 bases and J by 6 bases, with 22 bases between. This CDR3 is 16 amino acids long. Germline assignment: CDR1 SGHAT and CDR2 FQDESV (reference sequence). The CDR3 DNA reads TGTGCCAGCAGCCCGGGGGATATATCAGGTTATGATGGCTACACCTTC. This gives the protein CASSPGDISGYDGYTF. The complete variable domain, with remaining parts taken from reference TRBV11-1 and TRBJ1-2, reads EAEVAQSPRYKITEKSQAVAFWCDPISGHATLYWYRQILGQGPELLVQFQDESVVDDSQLPKDRFSAERLKGVDSTLKIQPAELGDSAMYLCASSPGDISGYDGYTFGSGTRLTVV.

The chain couples TRBV21-1 to TRBJ2-3; the DNA was not used to check the table's D call, TRBD2. TRBV21-1 is termed a pseudogene. The length of the CDR3 is 15 residues. DNA for the CDR3: TGTGCCAGCAGCCGGACTAGCGGGGGGGCAGATACGCAGTATTTT. It yields the protein CASSRTSGGADTQYF.

The J gene is TRBJ1-1, the V gene TRBV28, with a weak D call TRBD1 (6 bases). The V end was cut by 4 bases, the J end by 2 bases, with 8 bases between. The CDR3 extends over 13 amino acids. Germline V gives CDR1 MDHEN, CDR2 SYDVKM. The DNA of the CDR3 is TGTGCCAGCAGTTCAGGGGCTAACACTGAAGCTTTCTTT. It translates to CASSSGANTEAFF.

This clone was seen a handful of times. This sequence joins TRBV7-8 and TRBJ1-6, with D perhaps matching TRBD1 (5 bases). CDR1 and CDR2 (germline): SGHVS, FQNEAQ. The CDR3 contains 15 residues. V was pared by 2 bases and J by 5 bases, with 10 bases between. CDR3 in DNA: TGTGCCAGCAGCTTACTCCAGGGCAATAATTCACCCCTCCACTTT. It is translated as CASSLLQGNNSPLHF.

The chain combines TRBV19 with TRBJ1-2; 10 bases fit TRBD1. This CDR3 comprises 13 residues. V shed 8 bases and J 5 bases; nucleotides not matched to a gene: 5. Looked up from germline, CDR1 is LNHDA and CDR2 is SQIVND (reference sequence). The CDR3 nucleotides read TGTGCCAGTGGACAGGGGGATCGGTATGGCTACACCTTC. Its protein is CASGQGDRYGYTF. Drawing the rest from reference TRBV19 and TRBJ1-2, the complete variable domain is DGGITQSPKYLFRKEGQNVTLSCEQNLNHDAMYWYRQDPGQGLRLIYYSQIVNDFQKGDIAEGYSVSREKKESFPLTVTSAQKNPTAFYLCASGQGDRYGYTFGSGTRLTVV.

This clone was seen only a few times. The V and J genes are TRBV6-6 and TRBJ2-7; 9 bases fit TRBD2. This CDR3 is built from 15 residues. Trimming took 4 bases from V and 2 from J; bases not matched to a gene: 6. CDR1 and CDR2 (germline): MNHNY, SVGAGI (reference sequence). As DNA, the CDR3 is TGTGCCAGCAGTTCCGGGACTAGCCTCCCCTACGAGCAGTACTTC. Translated: CASSSGTSLPYEQYF.

This clone occurred once. V gene TRBV6-2 or TRBV6-3 combines with J gene TRBJ2-1; 7 nucleotides align to TRBD1. This CDR3 comprises 16 residues. Per germline, CDR1 MNHEY and CDR2 SVGEGT. J was trimmed by 8 bases and V by 2 bases; bases with no gene match: 12. Written as DNA, the CDR3 is TGTGCCAGCAGTTACGTTGTAGGGGGCGCTTGGGATGAGCAGTTCTTC. Protein sequence: CASSYVVGGAWDEQFF.